These 24 T cell receptor beta chains were sequenced from one sample in a study of CD8 T cells in ankylosing spondylitis. Whole-study findings and limits: One TCR beta motif, made up of seven to nine highly homologous variants, appeared characteristic of ankylosing spondylitis blood.

Antigens for these TCRs are unknown. TCRdb ran MiXCR on the 5' RACE reads and lists one entry per CDR3 protein. The profile shows about 500,000 distinct CDR3 sequences, roughly 5% of them singletons. Specimen: blood, either unsorted or a sorted T cell fraction (not recorded which). The receptors shown here come from a male donor with ankylosing spondylitis.

This clonotype was found many times. The rearrangement links TRBV14 to TRBJ2-7; D ambiguous. Trimming stripped 1 base from V and 4 bases from J, with 5 bases between. The germline gives CDR1 SGHDN, CDR2 FVKESK. The CDR3 extends over 12 amino acids. CDR3 in amino acids: CASSQAPYEQYF. The CDR3 coding sequence is TGTGCCAGCAGCCAAGCACCGTACGAGCAGTACTTC.

The chain has TRBV3-1 and TRBJ2-3; TRBD2 aligns across 9 bases. Trimming at V came to 0 bases and at J to 4 bases, leaving 5 bases not matched to a gene. CDR3 length: 16 residues. CDR1 and CDR2 (germline): LGHDT, YNNKEL (reference sequence). Here the CDR3 reads CASSQDRAGGADTQYF. CDR3 nucleotide sequence: TGTGCCAGCAGCCAAGATAGGGCGGGAGGGGCAGATACGCAGTATTTT.

This clonotype was picked up many times. This chain connects TRBV7-2 to TRBJ2-1, with TRBD2 as a possible D gene (6 bases). Trimming removed 1 base from V and 9 bases from J, with 13 bases in between. The CDR3 has 14 residues. The germline V gene has CDR1 SGHTA and CDR2 FQGNSA. The CDR3 region is CASSLETGVTEQFF. Written as DNA, the CDR3 is TGTGCCAGCAGCTTAGAGACGGGAGTCACTGAGCAGTTCTTC.

This clonotype was detected a few times. V gene TRBV5-1 combines with J gene TRBJ2-3, with D possibly being TRBD1 or TRBD2 (5 bases each). The germline V gene encodes CDR1 SGHRS and CDR2 YFSETQ. V gave up 6 bases and J gave up 5 bases, with 16 bases separating them. The CDR3 loop spans 14 amino acids. The CDR3 DNA follows: TGCGCCAGCAAGATTGGGGGAATTGAAGATACGCAGTATTTT. Its translation: CASKIGGIEDTQYF.

This clonotype was picked up many times. The chain uses TRBV12-3 or TRBV12-4 and TRBJ2-7; 8 nucleotides agree with TRBD1. This CDR3 contains 14 residues. V was pared by 5 bases and J by 1 base, with 4 bases of the junction left unmatched. The DNA of the CDR3 is TGTGCCAGCAGTGACAACAGGGGGTCCTACGAGCAGTACTTC. Protein product: CASSDNRGSYEQYF.

This clonotype occurred a few times. This chain joins TRBV9 and TRBJ2-7; 10 bases fit TRBD1. V lost 0 bases to trimming and J lost 3 bases; unmatched junction nucleotides: 6. Germline CDR1 reads SGDLS; CDR2 reads YYNGEE. The CDR3 spans 16 residues. The CDR3 sequence: CASSVAGTGAYYEQYF. The CDR3 DNA follows: TGTGCCAGCAGCGTAGCGGGGACAGGGGCCTACTACGAGCAGTACTTC.

There are a few counts of this clonotype. The CDR3 region has the DNA TGCGCCAGCAGCCAGCCGAGACCGACAGAAAAACTGTTTTTT. It translates to CASSQPRPTEKLFF. The chain joins TRBV4-1 to TRBJ1-4, with unresolved D. Germline loops: CDR1 MGHRA, CDR2 YSYEKL. V lost 3 bases and J lost 8, with 13 bases in between. CDR3 length: 14 amino acids.

The table lists this clonotype with a few counts. The rearrangement links TRBV10-3 to TRBJ1-2; D perhaps matches TRBD1 (6 bases). Germline lookup yields CDR1 ENHRY and CDR2 SYGVKD. The CDR3 runs 17 residues. Trimming removed 2 bases from V and 0 bases from J, with 16 bases in between. Here the CDR3 reads CAISEGVLGGANYGYTF. CDR3 nucleotides: TGTGCCATCAGTGAGGGTGTTCTAGGGGGAGCTAACTATGGCTACACCTTC.

This clonotype showed up just a few times. The V and J genes are TRBV28 and TRBJ2-7, with 8 bases that match TRBD1. The V segment lost 6 bases and the J segment 6 bases; nucleotides outside the gene matches: 10. The CDR3 runs 14 residues. Germline CDR1 reads MDHEN; CDR2 reads SYDVKM. This chain's CDR3 is CASRPDRVAAEQYF. DNA for the CDR3: TGTGCCAGCAGGCCGGACAGGGTCGCAGCCGAGCAGTACTTC.

The J gene is TRBJ2-2, the V gene TRBV18; D is unresolved. Trimming shortened V by 0 bases and J by 1 base, and 9 bases separated the two germline ends. The germline CDR1 and CDR2 sequences are KGHSH and LQKENI. This CDR3 is 16 amino acids long. The CDR3 protein is CASSPPQGRNTGELFF. The CDR3 DNA sequence: TGTGCCAGCTCACCACCGCAAGGTCGGAACACCGGGGAGCTGTTTTTT.

This clonotype was seen at least ten times. The chain employs TRBV5-1 and TRBJ2-5; 8 positions match TRBD1. Germline trimming cut 0 bases from V and 4 bases from J; bases unmatched to any gene: 8. The CDR3 has 16 residues. Germline V gene sequence: CDR1 SGHRS, CDR2 YFSETQ. CDR3 in DNA: TGCGCCAGCAGCTTGGCCGGACAGGGAGTTCCAGAGACCCAGTACTTC. It specifies CASSLAGQGVPETQYF. Using reference TRBV5-1 and TRBJ2-5 for the parts outside the CDR3, the full variable domain is KAGVTQTPRYLIKTRGQQVTLSCSPISGHRSVSWYQQTPGQGLQFLFEYFSETQRNKGNFPGRFSGRQFSNSRSEMNVSTLELGDSALYLCASSLAGQGVPETQYFGPGTRLLVL.

The chain joins TRBV10-3 to TRBJ2-3; 7 bases match TRBD2. Germline CDR1 reads ENHRY; CDR2 reads SYGVKD. Unmatched junction bases numbered 14, after V lost 5 bases and J lost 0 bases. This CDR3 region has 18 residues. The CDR3, as DNA: TGTGCCATCAGTTTCTTGCGGGGGTTTTTAACTAGCACAGATACGCAGTATTTT. Amino acid sequence: CAISFLRGFLTSTDTQYF.

The chain uses TRBV9 and TRBJ2-2; 7 bases fit TRBD1. Germline V gene sequence: CDR1 SGDLS, CDR2 YYNGEE. CDR3 length: 18 amino acids. After removal of 4 bases from V and 2 bases from J, the junction contained 14 bases not matched to a gene. In DNA form, the CDR3 reads TGTGCCAGCAGCCTCGGACAGGCAGGTCATTCAAACACCGGGGAGCTGTTTTTT. Amino acid sequence: CASSLGQAGHSNTGELFF.

This clonotype was found many times. The DNA of the CDR3 is TGCAGCTCCATGGTAGGGAACTATGGCTACACCTTC. Translation: CSSMVGNYGYTF. The chain has TRBV29-1 and TRBJ1-2, with D unresolved. Trimming removed 8 bases from V and 2 bases from J, with 12 bases in between. This CDR3 is built from 12 residues. Looked up from germline, CDR1 is SQVTM and CDR2 is ANQGSEA. The entire variable domain, with the rest obtained from reference TRBV29-1 and TRBJ1-2, is as follows: SAVISQKPSRDICQRGTSLTIQCQVDSQVTMMFWYRQQPGQSLTLIATANQGSEATYESGFVIDKFPISRPNLTFSTLTVSNMSPEDSSIYLCSSMVGNYGYTFGSGTRLTVV.

This clonotype was counted ten times or more. The chain recombines TRBV9 with TRBJ2-7; tentatively, D is TRBD1 (7 bases). The V end lost 3 bases, the J end lost 3 bases, and 19 bases lay between the germline ends. Germline-derived CDR1 and CDR2 are SGDLS and YYNGEE. The CDR3 is 16 amino acids. CDR3 region: CASSARLRQGLYEQYF. The CDR3 DNA reads TGTGCCAGCAGCGCGAGGTTGAGACAGGGACTCTACGAGCAGTACTTC.

Ten or more counts support this clonotype. This chain uses TRBV12-3 or TRBV12-4 with TRBJ1-1, with 7 bases identical to TRBD1. Trimming removed 6 bases from V and 3 bases from J; junction bases left unmatched: 4. This CDR3 has 13 residues. The DNA for the CDR3 is TGTGCCAGCAGCGGGACAGCAGACACTGAAGCTTTCTTT. Its protein is CASSGTADTEAFF.

The chain links TRBV7-2 to TRBJ2-7, with TRBD2 as a possible D gene (6 bases). The CDR3 is made up of 13 amino acids. Trimming took off 8 bases at V and 0 bases at J, with 11 bases between the two ends. Germline values: CDR1 SGHTA, CDR2 FQGNSA. CDR3: CASRGLLSYEQYF. The CDR3 bases are TGTGCCAGCCGAGGACTACTCTCCTACGAGCAGTACTTC.

This clonotype was seen many times. This chain links TRBV6-2 or TRBV6-3 with TRBJ1-2; TRBD1 matches at 7 bases. The CDR3 runs 15 residues. J gave up 4 bases and V 5 bases, and 10 bases lay outside the gene matches. Germline V lookup: CDR1 MNHEY, CDR2 SVGEGT. The CDR3 DNA follows: TGTGCCAGCAGTCCTCAATCGGGACAGATCTATGGCTACACCTTC. Translation gives CASSPQSGQIYGYTF.

This clonotype came up a few times. This chain connects TRBV7-2 to TRBJ2-7, with D possibly called TRBD1 or TRBD2 (7 bases each). Per the germline V gene, CDR1 is SGHTA and CDR2 is FQGNSA. Trimming took off 8 bases at V and 4 bases at J, with 12 bases between the two ends. This CDR3 has 12 residues. The CDR3 region has the DNA TGTGCCAGCGGCCAGGGGGGGTACGAGCAGTACTTC. Encoded protein: CASGQGGYEQYF.

This clonotype has at least ten counts. V usage is TRBV10-2 and J usage is TRBJ2-3; D uncertain. The V gene lost 7 bases and the J gene lost 2 bases, with 25 bases spanning the gap. The CDR3 contains 18 residues. Germline V gives CDR1 WSHSY, CDR2 SAAADI. The CDR3 is CASMRSRRAGAPTDTQYF. The CDR3 DNA sequence: TGCGCCAGCATGAGGAGTAGGAGAGCAGGTGCCCCCACAGATACGCAGTATTTT.

This clonotype was recorded a few times. V and J are TRBV28 and TRBJ1-5; perhaps TRBD1 as D (5 bases). Germline V gives CDR1 MDHEN, CDR2 SYDVKM. V was trimmed by 1 base and J by 1 base, leaving 23 bases between them. The CDR3 totals 20 residues. The CDR3, as DNA: TGTGCCAGCAGTTTATTAAGATTGGGCAGGGAAGGTTTCAGCAATCAGCCCCAGCATTTT. Protein sequence: CASSLLRLGREGFSNQPQHF.

The sample holds many counts of this clonotype. This chain uses TRBV12-3 or TRBV12-4 with TRBJ2-3, with D unresolved. V shed 1 base and J shed 4 bases, with 9 bases lying between them. This CDR3 is 14 amino acids long. CDR3: CASSLDVGSDTQYF. The CDR3 coding sequence is TGTGCCAGCAGTTTAGATGTAGGGTCAGATACGCAGTATTTT.

This clonotype was recorded many times. The rearrangement joins TRBV5-1 to TRBJ1-2; D gene uncertain. Germline values: CDR1 SGHRS, CDR2 YFSETQ. The CDR3 extends over 15 amino acids. Between the trimmed V and J ends, which lost 5 bases and 0 bases, there was a span of 14 bases. The CDR3 nucleotides are TGCGCCAGCAGTTCAGGAGACGCAGCTAACTATGGCTACACCTTC. Translating it yields CASSSGDAANYGYTF.

The CDR3: CASSHPVGGTDTQYF. CDR3 nucleotides: TGTGCCAGCAGCCACCCGGTGGGGGGGACAGATACGCAGTATTTT. V usage is TRBV7-2 and J usage is TRBJ2-3, with 7 bases that match TRBD2. The CDR3 loop spans 15 amino acids. Germline CDR1 SGHTA, CDR2 FQGNSA. Losses at the gene ends were 5 bases for V and 3 bases for J; bases not matched to a gene: 8.